This T cell receptor (beta chain) was found in a study of identical twins. Template switching added a universal primer site, and cDNA bore unique molecular identifiers. Each CDR3 protein is one row after TCRdb ran MiXCR on the 5' RACE reads. The table has 200,000 to 300,000 distinct CDR3 sequences, 6% to 8.5% seen once. There are a few counts of this clonotype. Its antigen is as yet unknown. General study findings and limits: Weaker excess twin sharing was seen among beta out-of-frame sequences. Cord blood beta clonotypes present at high abundance carried fewer insertions; no such pattern appeared in memory repertoires.

The CDR3 is 12 residues long. Trimming took off 4 bases at V and 9 bases at J, with 11 bases between the two ends. Germline V lookup: CDR1 SGHRS, CDR2 YFSETQ. The same sample was also studied in work on yellow fever vaccine responses in identical twins.

The TCR sequence derives from a woman aged 18-29 years in good health. V and J are TRBV5-1 and TRBJ2-1, with D perhaps being TRBD1 or TRBD2 (5 bases each). Sequenced sample: CD8+ T cells sorted from blood. The CDR3 region is CASSLAGSEQFF. The CDR3 DNA sequence: TGCGCCAGCAGCCTAGCAGGGTCTGAGCAGTTCTTC.